The present T cell receptor beta chain was sequenced within a study of cytomegalovirus exposure and HLA in healthy donors. Study-level findings and limits: Equally common other TCR beta chains were less clonally expanded than HLA-associated ones, a later analysis found. The Asian-associated ancestry cluster reportedly had fewer N-insertions than the approximately 630-donor mean in a later analysis. Later analysis identified a missense DCLRE1C variant that was linked to TCR beta V- and J-gene trimming.

On this clone: Its antigen remains unidentified.

CDR1 is ENHRY, CDR2 SYGVKD, per germline. This CDR3 has 15 residues. V lost 2 bases, J lost 1 base, and 10 bases lay in between. Vbeta (60) and Jbeta (13) primers were used in the PCR. As handled by the study authors: Among the unique TCR beta chains that a later analysis counted, about 86 million in all, some 10 million were shared. The method was immunoSEQ multiplex PCR; TCRdb's version includes in-frame clones alone and lacks a portion of them. That table supplies the V and J calls and clone size; D and trimming were determined from the DNA. The sample lists roughly 120,000 clones, about three quarters occurring once.

The receptor was isolated from a woman in her sixties or seventies in good health and CMV-seropositive. The sequenced sample consisted of PBMCs. The V gene is TRBV10-3, the J gene TRBJ2-3, with D possibly TRBD2 on 5 matching bases. The CDR3 DNA follows: TGTGCCATCAGTGAGGCCAGCGGTGGCACAGATACGCAGTATTTT. This sequence encodes CAISEASGGTDTQYF.